This entry lists 2 T cell receptor beta chains sequenced from one sample in a study of shared clonotypes between healthy human individuals. Only in-frame clones appear in the TCRdb table, and some are missing; sequencing was by immunoSEQ multiplex PCR. This sample has about 1.5 million clones, with approximately 98% found just once. Specimen: naive CD4+ T cells sorted from blood. As for subset: CD45RA+ positively selected. Receptors originate from a man aged 30 to 45 in good health.

The genes are TRBV6-1 and TRBJ2-7; 8 nucleotides align to TRBD1. In germline, CDR1 is MNHNS, CDR2 SASEGT. This CDR3 has 15 residues. V lost 1 base and J lost 3; bases outside the gene matches: 5. The CDR3 protein is CASSEGQGAFYEQYF. Written as DNA, the CDR3 is TGTGCCAGCAGTGAAGGTCAGGGGGCTTTCTACGAGCAGTACTTC.

This sequence joins TRBV11-2 and TRBJ1-3, with D hard to call. V was shortened by 1 base and J by 8 bases, with 6 bases between the two germline ends. The germline gives CDR1 SGHAT, CDR2 FQNNGV. This CDR3 spans 12 amino acids. CDR3 region: CASSLGGDTIYF. The CDR3 DNA reads as TGTGCCAGCAGCTTAGGTGGGGACACCATATATTTT.